Listed below are T cell receptor beta chains from one sample, sequenced in a study of blood T cell repertoires in COVID-19. Some clones are missing from TCRdb's copy, which holds only in-frame ones; the method was immunoSEQ multiplex PCR. The sample has 100,000 or so clones, approximately 81% seen once. Sequencing was done on a sample of peripheral blood. The receptors originated from a man at least 80 years old with acute or convalescent COVID-19. Both conserved end residues are part of each CDR3. A D gene is named only where the DNA matches it firmly. The size field is filled for only some rows; it gives once, few, many or a size class.

V: TRBV6-5; size: once; D: TRBD1; J: TRBJ1-6; DNA: TGTGCCACCCCGGACAGGGGTCTAAATAATTCACCCCTCCACTTT; CDR3: CATPDRGLNNSPLHF
V: TRBV19; size: -; D: TRBD1; J: TRBJ1-1; DNA: TGTGCCAGTAGTATCGGACAGGGGACTGAAGCTTTCTTT; CDR3: CASSIGQGTEAFF
V: TRBV14; size: -; D: TRBD1; J: TRBJ2-5; DNA: TGTGCCAGCAGCCGGGGACAGCAAGAGACCCAGTACTTC; CDR3: CASSRGQQETQYF
V: TRBV28; size: -; D: TRBD1; J: TRBJ1-5; DNA: TGTGCCAGCAGCTCACAGGGGGCCGGCAATCAGCCCCAGCATTTT; CDR3: CASSSQGAGNQPQHF
V: TRBV4-1; size: few; D: -; J: TRBJ2-2; DNA: TGCGCCAGCAGCCGTACGGGACAACTGAACACCGGGGAGCTGTTTTTT; CDR3: CASSRTGQLNTGELFF
V: TRBV5-4; size: -; D: -; J: TRBJ2-3; DNA: TGTGCCAGCAGCTTGTATCACACCCCGTTCACAGATACGCAGTATTTT; CDR3: CASSLYHTPFTDTQYF
V: TRBV5-1; size: -; D: -; J: TRBJ2-5; DNA: TGCGCCAGCAGCTTGGATGGTTTAGGGGGTTTGCGAGAGACCCAGTACTTC; CDR3: CASSLDGLGGLRETQYF
V: TRBV18; size: -; D: TRBD1; J: TRBJ1-4; DNA: TGTGCCAGCTCACCCAAGACAGGGAACGAAAAACTGTTTTTT; CDR3: CASSPKTGNEKLFF
V: TRBV28; size: -; D: TRBD2; J: TRBJ2-7; DNA: TGTGCCAGCAGTATCTCCGGACTAGCGGCCTACGAGCAGTACTTC; CDR3: CASSISGLAAYEQYF
V: TRBV15; size: few; D: TRBD1; J: TRBJ1-6; DNA: TGTGCCACCAGCAGAGGGGGCCCCCCAGGGGGCGGGCCACCCCTCCACTTT; CDR3: CATSRGGPPGGGPPLHF